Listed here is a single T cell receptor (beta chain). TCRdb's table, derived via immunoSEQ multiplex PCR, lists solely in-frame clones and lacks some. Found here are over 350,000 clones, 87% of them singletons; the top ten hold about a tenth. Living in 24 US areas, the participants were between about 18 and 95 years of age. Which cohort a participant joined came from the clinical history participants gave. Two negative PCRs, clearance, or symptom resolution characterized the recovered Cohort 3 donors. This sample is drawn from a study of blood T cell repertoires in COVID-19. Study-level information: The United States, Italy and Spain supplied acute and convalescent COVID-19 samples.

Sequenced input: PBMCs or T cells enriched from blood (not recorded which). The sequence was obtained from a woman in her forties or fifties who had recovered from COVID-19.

The CDR3 protein is CASSLYAGSAQPQHF. CDR3 DNA: TGTGCCAGCAGTTTATATGCAGGGTCTGCTCAGCCCCAGCATTTT. J is TRBJ1-5 and V is TRBV28; D is perhaps TRBD1 (5 bases). CDR3 length equals 15 residues. V was shortened by 1 base and J by 6 bases, with 13 bases between the two germline ends. Germline CDR1 MDHEN, CDR2 SYDVKM.